Described below is a single TCR beta chain sequence and its context. TCRdb keeps only in-frame clones here, not all; method: immunoSEQ multiplex PCR. The sample holds thousands of clones, roughly nine tenths seen once. This entry belongs to a study of blood T cell repertoires in COVID-19. The TCR sequence derives from a man older than 75 with active COVID-19. Sequencing was performed on peripheral blood.

The CDR3: CASSLVGDWTF. CDR3 bases: TGTGCCAGCAGCTTGGTCGGAGATTGGACCTTC. This chain connects TRBV5-5 to TRBJ1-2; D unclear. The CDR3 runs 11 residues. Trimming shortened V by 0 bases and J by 14 bases, and 11 bases separated the two germline ends. Per the germline V gene, CDR1 is SGHKS and CDR2 is YYEKEE (reference sequence).